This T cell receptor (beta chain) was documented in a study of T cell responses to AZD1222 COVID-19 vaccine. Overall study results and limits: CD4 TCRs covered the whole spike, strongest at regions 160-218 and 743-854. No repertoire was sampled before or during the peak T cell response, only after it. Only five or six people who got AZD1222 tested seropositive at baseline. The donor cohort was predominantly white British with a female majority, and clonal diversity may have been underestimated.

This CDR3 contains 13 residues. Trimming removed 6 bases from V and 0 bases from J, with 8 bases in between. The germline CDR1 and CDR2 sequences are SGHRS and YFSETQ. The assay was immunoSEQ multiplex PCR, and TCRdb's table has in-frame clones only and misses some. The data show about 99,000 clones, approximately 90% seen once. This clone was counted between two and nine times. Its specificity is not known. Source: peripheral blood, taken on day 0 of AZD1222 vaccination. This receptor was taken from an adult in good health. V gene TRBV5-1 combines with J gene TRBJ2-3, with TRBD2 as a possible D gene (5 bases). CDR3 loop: CASNPGSTDTQYF. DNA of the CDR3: TGCGCCAGCAACCCGGGAAGCACAGATACGCAGTATTTT.